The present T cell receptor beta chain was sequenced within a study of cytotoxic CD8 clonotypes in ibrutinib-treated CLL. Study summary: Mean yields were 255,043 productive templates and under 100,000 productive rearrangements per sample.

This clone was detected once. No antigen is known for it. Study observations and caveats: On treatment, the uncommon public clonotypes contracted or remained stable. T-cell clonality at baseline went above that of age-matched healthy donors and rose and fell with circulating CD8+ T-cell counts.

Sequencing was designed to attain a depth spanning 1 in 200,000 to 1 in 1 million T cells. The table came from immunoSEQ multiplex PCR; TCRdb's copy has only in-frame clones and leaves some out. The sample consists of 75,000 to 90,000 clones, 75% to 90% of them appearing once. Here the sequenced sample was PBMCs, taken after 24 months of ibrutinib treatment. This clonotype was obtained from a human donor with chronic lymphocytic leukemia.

The CDR3 DNA reads as TGCGCCAGCAGCCCAGTTAATGATCCGGGGCAGTTCTTC. This translates into CASSPVNDPGQFF. V and J are TRBV5-1 and TRBJ2-1; D call uncertain. V lost 4 bases, J lost 12 bases, and 17 bases lay in between. The CDR3 runs to 13 residues. Per germline, CDR1 SGHRS and CDR2 YFSETQ. Filled out from reference TRBV5-1 and TRBJ2-1, the complete variable domain reads KAGVTQTPRYLIKTRGQQVTLSCSPISGHRSVSWYQQTPGQGLQFLFEYFSETQRNKGNFPGRFSGRQFSNSRSEMNVSTLELGDSALYLCASSPVNDPGQFFGPGTRLTVL.